The 9 T cell receptor beta chains given below trace back to one sample, sequenced in a study of T cells in localized non-small cell lung cancer. The repertoire was sequenced with immunoSEQ multiplex PCR; TCRdb's copy has only in-frame clones and lacks some. This sample carries 4,500 to 5,000 clones, 25% to 40% of them seen once, and the ten largest clones take approximately 10%. The material was lung tumor tissue, obtained before any cancer treatment. These receptors all come from a woman aged 40 to 75 with stage II squamous cell lung carcinoma.

This clone was seen a few times. The CDR3 here is CASRRLAGPNEQFF. CDR3 nucleotide sequence: TGTGCCAGTAGGAGACTAGCGGGACCCAATGAGCAGTTCTTC. J is TRBJ2-1 and V is TRBV19, with 11 nucleotides matching TRBD2. This CDR3 is built from 14 residues. Germline V CDR1 and CDR2: LNHDA, SQIVND (reference sequence). V lost 6 bases, J lost 6 bases, and 4 bases stayed unmatched. The full variable domain, completed using reference TRBV19 and TRBJ2-1, is DGGITQSPKYLFRKEGQNVTLSCEQNLNHDAMYWYRQDPGQGLRLIYYSQIVNDFQKGDIAEGYSVSREKKESFPLTVTSAQKNPTAFYLCASRRLAGPNEQFFGPGTRLTVL.

By share of the sample, this clone is medium-sized (0.01 to 0.1%). The sample carries other DNA sequences with the same CDR3. The rearrangement links TRBV28 to TRBJ2-3, with D hard to call. The V and J ends lost 1 base and 3 bases respectively, with 8 bases between them. The germline CDR1 and CDR2 sequences are MDHEN and SYDVKM. The CDR3 sequence is 14 residues long. This chain's CDR3 is CASSLSPRTDTQYF. The CDR3 DNA is TGTGCCAGCAGTTTATCCCCCAGAACAGATACGCAGTATTTT.

This clone is termed large. The V gene is TRBV10-2, the J gene TRBJ2-4; no definite D call. Deletions cut 3 bases from V and 1 base from J, with 10 bases between. Germline V gene lookup returns CDR1 WSHSY and CDR2 SAAADI. The CDR3 has 15 amino acids. The CDR3 nucleotides are TGCGCCAGCAGTGAACAATCTGGCGCCAAAAACATTCAGTACTTC. This codes for CASSEQSGAKNIQYF.

Within the sample, this clone is medium-sized. The rearrangement joins TRBV6-8 to TRBJ2-7; no clear D gene. Trimming took off 7 bases at V and 6 bases at J, with 19 bases between the two ends. The CDR3 is made up of 14 amino acids. Germline V lookup: CDR1 MNHGY, CDR2 SAAAGT. The CDR3, as DNA: TGTGCCAGCACCCCTTCGCTCCGAGGAAGCGAGCAGTACTTC. Translating gives CASTPSLRGSEQYF.

The chain has TRBV2 and TRBJ1-5; TRBD1 agrees at 9 bases. Germline trimming cut 6 bases from V and 6 bases from J; bases unmatched to any gene: 9. This CDR3 comprises 15 residues. From germline, CDR1 is SNHLY and CDR2 FYNNEI. The CDR3 DNA sequence: TGTGCCAGCAGCCAAACAGGGGGCGCGACTCAGCCCCAGCATTTT. Its protein product is CASSQTGGATQPQHF.

The chain couples TRBV30 to TRBJ1-3, with D perhaps TRBD1 (5 bases). V lost 0 bases to trimming and J lost 0 bases, with 6 bases between them. The CDR3 has 14 amino acids. Germline V gene lookup returns CDR1 GTSNPN and CDR2 SVGIG (reference sequence). In DNA form, the CDR3 reads TGTGCCTGGAGTGTACAGGACTCTGGAAACACCATATATTTT. Translated: CAWSVQDSGNTIYF.

This clone occurred a few times. The chain couples TRBV18 to TRBJ2-7, with 7 positions matching TRBD1. The CDR3 totals 14 residues. V lost 2 bases and J lost 1; bases outside the gene matches: 2. From germline, CDR1 is KGHSH and CDR2 LQKENI. As DNA, the CDR3 is TGTGCCAGCTCACCAGACAGGGTTTCCTACGAGCAGTACTTC. Translating it yields CASSPDRVSYEQYF.

The rearrangement joins TRBV29-1 to TRBJ1-4; D gene ambiguous. The germline V gene has CDR1 SQVTM and CDR2 ANQGSEA. V was shortened by 4 bases and J by 0 bases, with 9 bases between the two germline ends. The CDR3 is 14 amino acids. CDR3 region: CSVVGSATNEKLFF. The DNA for the CDR3 is TGCAGCGTTGTGGGATCTGCAACTAATGAAAAACTGTTTTTT.

This clone turned up a few times. V usage is TRBV6-8 and J usage is TRBJ2-1, with D possibly being TRBD2 (5 bases). CDR3 size: 18 residues. V lost 5 bases, J lost 0 bases, and 20 bases lay in between. Germline CDR1 MNHGY, CDR2 SAAAGT. The CDR3 bases are TGTGCCAGCAGTCCAAGGAGTCCCGTTGCGGGCTCCTACAATGAGCAGTTCTTC. This codes for CASSPRSPVAGSYNEQFF.